Below are 10 T cell receptor beta chains sequenced from a single sample in a study of OX40 agonist ivuxolimab in advanced cancers. The repertoire was sequenced with immunoSEQ multiplex PCR; TCRdb's copy has only in-frame clones and lacks some. The table includes 21,000 or so clones, about nine tenths detected once. The input for sequencing was CD4+ or CD8+ T cells sorted from blood, taken in a trial of the OX40 agonist ivuxolimab. The receptors come from an adult with an advanced solid tumor such as melanoma, head and neck, liver or kidney cancer.

The V call is TRBV6-1, the J call TRBJ2-7; 8 nucleotides match TRBD2. CDR1 is MNHNS and CDR2 is SASEGT in the germline V gene. The junction had 5 bases not matched to a gene; V was cut back by 1 base and J by 0 bases. The CDR3 extends over 16 amino acids. In DNA form, the CDR3 reads TGTGCCAGCAGTGAAGGAGCGGGGGTTCGCTCCTACGAGCAGTACTTC. Translation: CASSEGAGVRSYEQYF.

This chain joins TRBV7-9 and TRBJ1-3; D call uncertain. CDR1 and CDR2 (germline): SEHNR, FQNEAQ (reference sequence). The CDR3 length is 14 residues. Trimming pared 1 base from V and 3 bases from J, leaving 7 bases between. The CDR3 DNA follows: TGTGCCAGCAGCTTAGTGGCAGATGGAAACACCATATATTTT. Translation: CASSLVADGNTIYF.

V and J are TRBV30 and TRBJ1-3, with D tentatively TRBD1 (6 bases). The CDR3 contains 13 residues. Germline assignment: CDR1 GTSNPN and CDR2 SVGIG (reference sequence). Trimming shortened V by 7 bases and J by 4 bases, and 14 bases separated the two germline ends. The CDR3: CASQGWAGNTIYF. In DNA, the CDR3 is TGTGCCTCTCAGGGGTGGGCCGGAAACACCATATATTTT.

The chain joins TRBV4-1 to TRBJ2-7, with D tentatively TRBD2 (5 bases). The V end was cut by 4 bases, the J end by 5 bases, with 15 bases between. CDR1 and CDR2 (germline): MGHRA, YSYEKL. CDR3 length: 14 residues. The CDR3 region has the DNA TGCGCCAGCAGCCCCCTCGAGGGTGAGAACGAGCAGTACTTC. This gives the protein CASSPLEGENEQYF.

The chain carries TRBV25-1 and TRBJ2-7, with D perhaps matching TRBD1 (6 bases). V shed 0 bases and J shed 3 bases, with 18 bases lying between them. CDR3 size: 17 residues. Germline assignment: CDR1 MGHDK and CDR2 SYGVNS. CDR3 in amino acids: CASSEYYTRDTDYEQYF. As DNA, the CDR3 is TGTGCCAGCAGTGAATATTACACCCGGGACACTGACTACGAGCAGTACTTC.

This rearrangement joins TRBV28 to TRBJ2-5, with D perhaps TRBD2 (5 bases). Germline V lookup: CDR1 MDHEN, CDR2 SYDVKM. The CDR3 runs 13 residues. V was cut by 4 bases and J by 12 bases, with 18 bases left in between. The CDR3 nucleotides read TGTGCCAGCAGTTCCCCGGGTCCGGGGTTCGAGTACTTC. It yields the protein CASSSPGPGFEYF.

The J gene is TRBJ2-3, the V gene TRBV27, with D unresolved. Trimming took 6 bases from V and 0 from J, leaving 10 bases between them. Germline assignment: CDR1 MNHEY and CDR2 SMNVEV (reference sequence). There are 14 residues in the CDR3. The DNA of the CDR3 is TGTGCCAGCAGCAACTTGCCGAGCACAGATACGCAGTATTTT. Translation: CASSNLPSTDTQYF.

The chain uses TRBV10-1 and TRBJ2-5; D might be TRBD2 (6 bases). The CDR3 covers 14 residues. Between the trimmed V and J ends, which lost 3 bases and 6 bases, there was a span of 14 bases. Germline assignment: CDR1 WNHNN and CDR2 SYGVQD (reference sequence). The CDR3 here is CASSDPRDSQTQYF. CDR3 nucleotide sequence: TGCGCCAGCAGTGACCCCCGGGACTCCCAGACCCAGTACTTC.

The V call is TRBV9, the J call TRBJ1-2, with 7 bases matching TRBD1. Per the germline V gene, CDR1 is SGDLS and CDR2 is YYNGEE. This CDR3 contains 15 residues. V gave up 4 bases and J gave up 4 bases; unmatched junction bases: 10. The CDR3 DNA sequence: TGTGCCAGCAGCTCGCTCAGGGGGGTGTCCTATGGCTACACCTTC. This sequence encodes CASSSLRGVSYGYTF.

This clone was observed a single time. V and J are TRBV7-9 and TRBJ1-3; D not resolved. This CDR3 contains 15 residues. V lost 8 bases, J lost 8 bases, and 22 bases lay in between. Germline loops: CDR1 SEHNR, CDR2 FQNEAQ (reference sequence). CDR3 sequence reads: CASFPLNSLGDTIYF. CDR3 coding DNA: TGTGCCAGCTTCCCCCTTAACAGCCTCGGAGACACCATATATTTT.